This record covers a single T cell receptor (beta chain). Its antigen is still unknown. PBMCs numbering at least 7 million were isolated per sample. The data are from a study of blood T cells in healthy people across ages. Study findings and constraints: PBMCs left unsorted prevented a conclusive naive versus antigen-experienced comparison.

The use of a sample-barcoded 5' primer and a J-beta primer mix characterized a second PCR of 7 to 11 cycles. TCRdb reprocessed the 5' RACE reads with MiXCR, giving one entry per CDR3 protein. The profile shows around 990,000 distinct CDR3 sequences, roughly two fifths of them singletons. V lost 2 bases and J 0 bases, leaving 32 bases between the germline ends. The germline V gene has CDR1 SGHAT and CDR2 FQDESV (reference sequence). The CDR3 length is 23 residues. The sequenced sample consisted of blood. This sequence was found in a man aged 18 to 29 in good health. The chain employs TRBV11-1 and TRBJ2-1, with a tentative D call TRBD2 (8 bases). The DNA for the CDR3 is TGTGCCAGCAGCTTAAAGGGGTCAGGGGGTGCCTATAGCGGGGCCAGCTCCTACAATGAGCAGTTCTTC. It is translated as CASSLKGSGGAYSGASSYNEQFF.